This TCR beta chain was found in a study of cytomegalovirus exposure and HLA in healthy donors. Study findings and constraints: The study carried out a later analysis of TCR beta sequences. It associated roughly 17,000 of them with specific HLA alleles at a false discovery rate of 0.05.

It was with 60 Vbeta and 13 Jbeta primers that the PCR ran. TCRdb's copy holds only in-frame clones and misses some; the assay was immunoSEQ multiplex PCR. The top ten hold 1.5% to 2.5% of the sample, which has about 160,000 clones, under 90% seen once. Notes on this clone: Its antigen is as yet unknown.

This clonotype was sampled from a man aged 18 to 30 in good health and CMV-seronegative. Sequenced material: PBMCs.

CDR3 in amino acids: CASRTGGVTEAFF. In nucleotides, the CDR3 is TGTGCCAGCAGGACAGGGGGGGTCACTGAAGCTTTCTTT. The chain has TRBV28 and TRBJ1-1, with 9 bases aligning to TRBD1. This CDR3 comprises 13 residues. In germline, CDR1 is MDHEN, CDR2 SYDVKM. V was clipped by 6 bases and J by 4 bases; unmatched bases: 3.